Presented here are 2 T cell receptor beta chains from one specimen sequenced in a study of OX40 agonist ivuxolimab in advanced cancers. The data were produced by immunoSEQ multiplex PCR, yet TCRdb's version contains in-frame clones alone and is incomplete. Of around 92,000 clones listed, 93% are singletons. The sample here was CD4+ or CD8+ T cells sorted from blood, taken in a trial of the OX40 agonist ivuxolimab. The receptors were gathered from an adult with an advanced solid tumor such as melanoma, head and neck, liver or kidney cancer.

The V call is TRBV28, the J call TRBJ1-2; D unclear. The CDR3 totals 12 residues. With 2 bases removed from V and 5 bases from J, the gap between germline ends came to 6 bases. Germline loops: CDR1 MDHEN, CDR2 SYDVKM. CDR3 in DNA: TGTGCCAGCAGTTTAGAAGGTTATGGCTACACCTTC. This gives the protein CASSLEGYGYTF.

The gene calls are TRBV5-1 and TRBJ2-1; no clear D gene. CDR3 size: 16 residues. Germline V lookup: CDR1 SGHRS, CDR2 YFSETQ. Trimming took off 1 base at V and 7 bases at J, with 18 bases between the two ends. The CDR3 DNA sequence: TGCGCCAGCAGCTTGAGTTCCCACCCGGGCCGGAATGAGCAGTTCTTC. It is translated as CASSLSSHPGRNEQFF.